These 9 T cell receptor delta chains share one sample of origin, sequenced in a study of γδ T cells in repeated Plasmodium falciparum infection. Vgamma9/Vdelta2+ and Vdelta2-negative gammadelta T cells were flow-sorted from PBMC for bulk sequencing. TCRdb re-processed the multiplex PCR reads using CATT. The sample contains over 45,000 delta-chain clones, less than 2% of which appear only once. Sequences were obtained from gamma-delta T cells from blood. These receptors originate from a pool of human donors (malaria-infected and uninfected, not separated).

Notes on this clone: TCRdb records a much larger clone's protein for this DNA, with a difference at residue 9 that likely arises from a read error; the protein given is the translation of the DNA. The V and J genes are TRDV1 and TRDJ1, with a tentative D call TRDD3 (5 bases). The J gene was not available in TCRdb and was assigned here by matching the DNA to germline segments. This CDR3 has 15 residues. Trimming cost V 4 bases and J 9 bases, with 21 bases left between them. In germline, CDR1 is TSWWSYY, CDR2 QGS. The CDR3 DNA reads as TGTGCTCTTGGGGTCTTGGGGTACCCGTGGGGACAACTCATCTTT. It encodes CALGVLGYPWGQLIF.

The rearrangement uses TRDV1 and TRDJ1, with TRDD3 as a possible D gene (6 bases). Germline matching of the DNA provided the J gene here, since TCRdb leaves it blank. Germline loops: CDR1 TSWWSYY, CDR2 QGS. V was shortened by 2 bases and J by 0 bases, with 13 bases between the two germline ends. The CDR3 contains 16 residues. The CDR3 reads CALGENWGPYTDKLIF. The CDR3 region has the DNA TGTGCTCTTGGGGAAAATTGGGGGCCGTACACCGATAAACTCATCTTT.

This clone was recorded a few times. The TCRdb record carries a much larger clone's protein, which differs from this DNA's translation at residue 7; a read error is the likely cause, and the protein listed here is the DNA translation. The chain has TRDV1 and TRDJ1, with 7 bases that match TRDD3. The CDR3 runs 13 residues. With V trimmed by 2 bases and J by 9 bases, 6 bases remained unmatched. Per the germline V gene, CDR1 is TSWWSYY and CDR2 is QGS. CDR3 residues: CALGEEQGDELIF. CDR3 sequence (DNA): TGTGCTCTTGGGGAAGAACAGGGGGATGAACTCATCTTT.

Concerning this clone: TCRdb shows a much larger clone's protein in place of this DNA's translation, and the two differ at residue 3, likely through a read error; the protein shown is translated from the DNA. This chain connects TRDV1 to TRDJ1; D is perhaps TRDD1 or TRDD3 (5 bases each). The CDR3 is made up of 16 amino acids. Germline V gene data show CDR1 as TSWWSYY and CDR2 as QGS. The CDR3 coding sequence is TGTGCTCGTGGGGAACATGAGGGAATAGGGACCGATAAACTCATCTTT. Protein sequence: CARGEHEGIGTDKLIF.

Regarding this clone: A far larger clone is one nucleotide away, so this likely arose from a read error. Other DNA sequences in the sample encode the same CDR3. This CDR3 reads CACDTVGGRYTDKLIF. In DNA, the CDR3 is TGTGCCTGTGACACCGTTGGTGGCCGCTACACCGATAAACTCATCTTT. The chain combines TRDV2 with TRDJ1; D is ambiguous. No J gene was available from TCRdb, and it was assigned here by a germline match of the DNA. Trimming left V 0 bases short and J 0 bases short, with 13 bases between. The germline CDR1 and CDR2 sequences are GEAIGNYY and EKD. This CDR3 region has 16 residues.

Of note for this clone: Translating this DNA gives a protein that differs at residue 11 from the TCRdb one, which belongs to a much larger clone; a read error is likely, and the protein shown is this translation. J is TRDJ1 and V is TRDV1, with 9 bases aligning to TRDD2. As TCRdb names no J gene, one was assigned here on the basis of a DNA match to germline. V lost 3 bases and J lost 6; bases outside the gene matches: 8. The V gene's germline CDR1 is TSWWSYY and CDR2 QGS. The CDR3 is 15 amino acids. As DNA, the CDR3 is TGTGCTCTTGGGGAGCTCCCTCCTTCCTACAATAAACTCATCTTT. Its protein is CALGELPPSYNKLIF.

Worth noting for this clone: The protein held in TCRdb is that of a much larger clone and does not match this DNA's translation at residue 11, likely because of a read error; the protein shown is translated from the DNA. This sequence joins TRDV1 and TRDJ1; 7 bases align to TRDD2. The CDR3 consists of 16 residues. CDR1 and CDR2 from the germline V gene are TSWWSYY and QGS. Trimming cost V 4 bases and J 8 bases; bases outside gene matches: 16. CDR3 coding DNA: TGTGCTCTTGGGGTTTCCTACGTGGGAGTAGACACGAAACTCATCTTT. Protein: CALGVSYVGVDTKLIF.

On this clone: This DNA's translation and the protein TCRdb lists, from a much larger clone, do not match at residue 14, likely due to a read error; the protein shown is translated from the DNA. The CDR3 DNA is TGTGCTCTTGGGGTCGTGGGGTTTCCTGCGGGACAACTCATCTTT. It is translated as CALGVVGFPAGQLIF. V is TRDV1 and J is TRDJ2; D may be TRDD2 or TRDD3 (5 bases each). The better agreement between TRDJ1 and the DNA end casts doubt on the J call. CDR1 and CDR2 (germline): TSWWSYY, QGS. This CDR3 comprises 15 residues.

The sample holds a few counts of this clone. A far larger clone is only one base removed, so a read error is likely. At the DNA level, this CDR3 is encoded by other sequences in the same sample as well. The V call is TRDV1, the J call TRDJ1; D uncertain. CDR3 length equals 16 residues. Germline-derived CDR1 and CDR2 are TSWWSYY and QGS. CDR3 bases: TGTGCTCTTGGGGGTACTTCTCCACCAACCAACGATAAGCTCATCTTT. Its protein product is CALGGTSPPTNDKLIF.